These 20 T cell receptor beta chains share one sample of origin, sequenced in a study of cytomegalovirus exposure and HLA in healthy donors (dated by TCRdb to 2017 to 2019). Receptors were amplified or captured by the immunoSEQ multiplex PCR assay. For the multiplex PCR, a mixture combining 60 forward primers for TCR Vbeta segments and 13 reverse primers for TCR Jbeta segments was used. The table comes from immuneACCESS by way of TCRdb, which keeps in-frame sequences with V and J called. Part of the clones is missing from these tables; in studies checked, under half for an unresolved V gene and the rest for unknown reasons. The sample table contains about 90,000 clones; only one count was recorded for over 65% of them. Of the sample, about 4.5% falls within the top ten clones. Material for sequencing was PBMCs. The source of these receptors is a woman between 40 and 50 years old in good health and CMV-seropositive.

This clone was detected only a few times. The rearrangement joins TRBV7-8 to TRBJ2-3, with 9 bases matching TRBD2. Germline CDR1 reads SGHVS; CDR2 reads FQNEAQ. This CDR3 spans 15 amino acids. V shed 1 base, J shed 4 bases, and the junction held 3 bases outside the gene matches. The CDR3 region is CASSLGTSASDTQYF. The CDR3 DNA reads TGTGCCAGCAGCTTAGGGACTAGCGCGTCAGATACGCAGTATTTT. Supplemented by reference TRBV7-8 and TRBJ2-3, the full variable domain reads GAGVSQSPRYKVAKRGQDVALRCDPISGHVSLFWYQQALGQGPEFLTYFQNEAQLDKSGLPSDRFFAERPEGSVSTLKIQRTQQEDSAVYLCASSLGTSASDTQYFGPGTRLTVL.

The chain employs TRBV27 and TRBJ1-5, with D tentatively TRBD1 (5 bases). V was trimmed by 2 bases and J by 5 bases, leaving 10 bases between them. The V gene's germline CDR1 is MNHEY and CDR2 SMNVEV (reference sequence). This CDR3 contains 14 residues. As DNA, the CDR3 is TGTGCCAGCAGTTTACAGGGTGGGGATCAGCCCCAGCATTTT. Amino acid sequence: CASSLQGGDQPQHF.

This clone was counted once. V is TRBV6-5 and J is TRBJ2-2; D may be TRBD2 (6 bases). Trimming shortened V by 4 bases and J by 3 bases, and 9 bases separated the two germline ends. Germline CDR1 is MNHEY and CDR2 is SVGAGI. The CDR3 loop spans 14 amino acids. CDR3: CASSSGEHTGELFF. The CDR3 coding sequence is TGTGCCAGCAGTTCGGGGGAGCACACCGGGGAGCTGTTTTTT.

The sample holds a few counts of this clone. V is TRBV2 and J is TRBJ2-7; 8 bases are shared with TRBD2. Germline values: CDR1 SNHLY, CDR2 FYNNEI. The J segment lost 6 bases and the V segment lost 6 bases, leaving 10 bases of the junction unmatched. CDR3 length: 14 residues. Written as DNA, the CDR3 is TGTGCCAGCAGAACACCGGGACTAGAGGTCGAGCAGTACTTC. Its protein is CASRTPGLEVEQYF.

The rearrangement links TRBV28 to TRBJ2-3; the D is unclear. This CDR3 has 15 amino acids. V lost 4 bases to trimming and J lost 0 bases, with 11 bases between them. Germline lookup yields CDR1 MDHEN and CDR2 SYDVKM. CDR3 amino acids: CASSSTPDSTDTQYF. CDR3 coding DNA: TGTGCCAGCAGTTCAACCCCAGATAGCACAGATACGCAGTATTTT.

The chain carries TRBV7-2 and TRBJ1-3, with a weak D call TRBD1 (5 bases). Germline-derived CDR1 and CDR2 are SGHTA and FQGNSA. Deletions cut 7 bases from V and 2 bases from J, with 9 bases between. This CDR3 has 13 residues. CDR3 in amino acids: CASTGKPGNTIYF. CDR3 nucleotides: TGTGCCAGCACAGGGAAACCTGGAAACACCATATATTTT.

V gene TRBV7-2 combines with J gene TRBJ2-3, with 12 bases fitting TRBD2. J was trimmed by 6 bases and V by 2 bases; bases with no gene match: 3. The CDR3 covers 15 residues. CDR1 and CDR2 from the germline V gene are SGHTA and FQGNSA. CDR3 nucleotides: TGTGCCAGCAGCTTACAAGGGACTAGCGGGGATACGCAGTATTTT. Protein: CASSLQGTSGDTQYF.

The rearrangement joins TRBV28 to TRBJ2-1; 9 positions match TRBD2. V was clipped by 2 bases and J by 7 bases; unmatched bases: 6. Germline loops: CDR1 MDHEN, CDR2 SYDVKM. CDR3 size: 15 residues. CDR3 bases: TGTGCCAGCAGTTTACCCGGGACTAGCCGGAATGAGCAGTTCTTC. This encodes CASSLPGTSRNEQFF.

This clone was counted a few times. The same CDR3 arises from other DNA sequences in this sample as well. The V call is TRBV6-5, the J call TRBJ2-7; D possibly corresponds to TRBD1 (7 bases). Trimming pared 5 bases from V and 3 bases from J, leaving 14 bases between. Germline V gene lookup returns CDR1 MNHEY and CDR2 SVGAGI. The CDR3 contains 14 residues. The CDR3 coding sequence is TGTGCCAGCAGTGAAGGGGGGACAGTCTACGAGCAGTACTTC. This sequence encodes CASSEGGTVYEQYF.

V and J are TRBV7-9 and TRBJ2-7; tentatively, D is TRBD1 (6 bases). The V gene lost 5 bases and the J gene lost 3 bases, with 11 bases spanning the gap. The length of the CDR3 is 13 residues. Looked up from germline, CDR1 is SEHNR and CDR2 is FQNEAQ (reference sequence). The CDR3, as DNA: TGTGCCAGCAGCCAGGGGACACTCTACGAGCAGTACTTC. Translation: CASSQGTLYEQYF.

J is TRBJ2-3 and V is TRBV4-3; weak D call: TRBD1 (6 bases). The germline V and J ends were trimmed by 0 bases and 0 bases, with 7 bases remaining between them. CDR3 length equals 15 residues. Germline V CDR1 and CDR2: LGHNA, YSLEER. The CDR3 protein is CASSQEGGSTDTQYF. The DNA of the CDR3 is TGCGCCAGCAGCCAAGAAGGGGGTAGCACAGATACGCAGTATTTT.

This chain uses TRBV19 with TRBJ2-5; 8 nucleotides agree with TRBD1. Germline V gene data show CDR1 as LNHDA and CDR2 as SQIVND (reference sequence). Trimming cost V 5 bases and J 1 base; bases outside gene matches: 3. The CDR3 totals 14 residues. CDR3 nucleotides: TGTGCCAGTAGTCCAGACAGGGGCCAAGAGACCCAGTACTTC. This sequence encodes CASSPDRGQETQYF.

The chain couples TRBV19 to TRBJ2-6; no definite D call. With 5 bases removed from V and 0 bases from J, the gap between germline ends came to 8 bases. Looked up from germline, CDR1 is LNHDA and CDR2 is SQIVND (reference sequence). The CDR3 contains 15 residues. The CDR3, as DNA: TGTGCCAGTAGTCTCAGTAACTCTGGGGCCAACGTCCTGACTTTC. Translation gives CASSLSNSGANVLTF.

V is TRBV7-2 and J is TRBJ2-3; 9 bases are shared with TRBD2. Trimming removed 6 bases from V and 1 base from J; junction bases left unmatched: 17. The germline V gene encodes CDR1 SGHTA and CDR2 FQGNSA. CDR3 length: 19 amino acids. The CDR3 reads CASSSGGAGGGSGTDTQYF. The CDR3 DNA sequence: TGTGCCAGCAGTTCCGGGGGAGCGGGAGGAGGTTCTGGCACAGATACGCAGTATTTT.

CDR3 region: CASRPPGQGSGELFF. Written as DNA, the CDR3 is TGCGCCAGCAGGCCCCCGGGACAGGGGTCCGGGGAGCTGTTTTTT. The chain has TRBV4-3 and TRBJ2-2, with 10 bases that match TRBD1. The germline CDR1 and CDR2 sequences are LGHNA and YSLEER. V lost 6 bases, J lost 6 bases, and 7 bases stayed unmatched. This CDR3 has 15 amino acids.

The chain combines TRBV5-4 with TRBJ2-7, with D perhaps matching TRBD1 (6 bases). V shed 6 bases and J shed 5 bases, with 21 bases lying between them. Germline V CDR1 and CDR2: SGHNT, YYREEE (reference sequence). This CDR3 spans 15 amino acids. CDR3 loop: CASTRGTGSRDEQYF. CDR3 nucleotides: TGTGCCAGCACCAGGGGCACAGGGTCTCGGGACGAGCAGTACTTC.

This chain connects TRBV14 to TRBJ2-1; 8 bases line up with TRBD2. This CDR3 is built from 16 residues. Germline V gene data show CDR1 as SGHDN and CDR2 as FVKESK. With 1 base clipped from V and 2 bases from J, the junction kept 4 bases outside the gene matches. The CDR3 nucleotides are TGTGCCAGCAGCCAAGTCAGCGGGAGAGCCTACAATGAGCAGTTCTTC. As protein: CASSQVSGRAYNEQFF.

This chain uses TRBV19 with TRBJ2-4, with TRBD2 identical over 13 bases. Germline CDR1 LNHDA, CDR2 SQIVND (reference sequence). The CDR3 covers 16 residues. Trimming cost V 8 bases and J 2 bases; bases outside gene matches: 6. CDR3 sequence: CASELAGGLSKNIQYF. CDR3 DNA sequence: TGTGCCAGTGAACTAGCGGGAGGGCTTTCCAAAAACATTCAGTACTTC.

The genes are TRBV7-9 and TRBJ2-4, with 11 bases identical to TRBD1. Trimming cost V 4 bases and J 5 bases; bases outside gene matches: 4. Looked up from germline, CDR1 is SEHNR and CDR2 is FQNEAQ (reference sequence). The CDR3 extends over 15 amino acids. The CDR3 is CASSWPDRGQNIQYF. The CDR3 DNA reads TGTGCCAGCAGCTGGCCGGACAGGGGGCAAAACATTCAGTACTTC.

The chain couples TRBV29-1 to TRBJ2-7; TRBD2 is a possible D gene (6 bases). V was trimmed by 5 bases and J by 3 bases, leaving 14 bases between them. The CDR3 runs 13 residues. Germline loops: CDR1 SQVTM, CDR2 ANQGSEA. This CDR3 reads CSVRVRDFYEQYF. The CDR3 nucleotides are TGCAGCGTTCGCGTCAGGGACTTCTACGAGCAGTACTTC.